A single sample gave rise to the 27 T cell receptor beta chains below, sequenced in a study of blood T cell repertoires in COVID-19. Data came from immunoSEQ multiplex PCR; TCRdb stores just in-frame clones and leaves some out. The sample includes around 140,000 clones, around 90% seen only once; the top ten take about 1.6%. Sample: peripheral blood. The origin of the receptors is a human donor in a cohort sampled during active COVID-19.

This chain joins TRBV10-3 and TRBJ1-2; possible D gene TRBD1, 5 bases. The CDR3 is 14 amino acids. The germline V and J ends were trimmed by 3 bases and 6 bases, with 14 bases remaining between them. Germline V CDR1 and CDR2: ENHRY, SYGVKD. CDR3 loop: CAISDPGRKDGYTF. DNA of the CDR3: TGTGCCATCAGTGACCCAGGGAGGAAGGATGGCTACACCTTC.

The chain employs TRBV5-4 and TRBJ2-5; D uncertain. The length of the CDR3 is 14 residues. The germline gives CDR1 SGHNT, CDR2 YYREEE (reference sequence). V was cut by 0 bases and J by 2 bases, with 8 bases left in between. CDR3 loop: CASSLERSQETQYF. The CDR3 DNA sequence: TGTGCCAGCAGCTTGGAACGGTCACAAGAGACCCAGTACTTC.

The chain uses TRBV19 and TRBJ1-5; D gene ambiguous. The CDR3 is 13 amino acids. The germline CDR1 and CDR2 sequences are LNHDA and SQIVND (reference sequence). The V and J ends lost 5 bases and 5 bases respectively, with 10 bases between them. The CDR3 loop is CASSPGPYQPQHF. DNA for the CDR3: TGTGCCAGTAGTCCGGGTCCCTATCAGCCCCAGCATTTT.

The V call is TRBV7-9, the J call TRBJ1-1; 8 bases are a match to TRBD1. The CDR3 is made up of 16 amino acids. J lost 0 bases, V lost 3 bases, and 6 bases had no gene match. Germline-derived CDR1 and CDR2 are SEHNR and FQNEAQ (reference sequence). This CDR3 reads CASSFHRQGMNTEAFF. In DNA form, the CDR3 reads TGTGCCAGCAGCTTCCATAGACAGGGGATGAACACTGAAGCTTTCTTT.

The chain carries TRBV7-9 and TRBJ2-2; the match to TRBD2 covers 7 bases. The germline V gene has CDR1 SEHNR and CDR2 FQNEAQ (reference sequence). This CDR3 spans 14 amino acids. The V segment lost 5 bases and the J segment 6 bases; nucleotides outside the gene matches: 6. The CDR3 loop is CASSQTSVPGELFF. The CDR3 coding sequence is TGTGCCAGCAGCCAAACTAGCGTCCCCGGGGAGCTGTTTTTT.

The chain combines TRBV28 with TRBJ2-2; D is ambiguous. The CDR3 runs 15 residues. In germline, CDR1 is MDHEN, CDR2 SYDVKM. The V end was cut by 2 bases, the J end by 0 bases, with 7 bases between. DNA for the CDR3: TGTGCCAGCAGTTTAACCAGTCCGAACACCGGGGAGCTGTTTTTT. It encodes CASSLTSPNTGELFF.

The gene calls are TRBV30 and TRBJ1-3; D is uncertain. The V end was cut by 5 bases, the J end by 0 bases, with 11 bases between. The germline gives CDR1 GTSNPN, CDR2 SVGIG (reference sequence). The CDR3 covers 14 residues. CDR3 DNA sequence: TGTGCCTGGGCCAACGGGTACTCTGGAAACACCATATATTTT. Translating it yields CAWANGYSGNTIYF. The variable domain in full, completed from reference TRBV30 and TRBJ1-3, reads SQTIHQWPATLVQPVGSPLSLECTVEGTSNPNLYWYRQAAGRGLQLLFYSVGIGQISSEVPQNLSASRPQDRQFILSSKKLLLSDSGFYLCAWANGYSGNTIYFGEGSWLTVV.

The chain links TRBV14 to TRBJ2-7, with D possibly TRBD2 on 6 matching bases. Germline V gene data show CDR1 as SGHDN and CDR2 as FVKESK. Deletions cut 2 bases from V and 2 bases from J, with 13 bases between. The CDR3 has 15 amino acids. The chain's CDR3 is CASSQISGSPYEQYF. In DNA, the CDR3 is TGTGCCAGCAGCCAAATCAGCGGGTCCCCCTACGAGCAGTACTTC.

J is TRBJ1-1 and V is TRBV3-1 (or the pseudogene TRBV3-2), with 8 nucleotides matching TRBD1. The trim removed 3 bases at V and 5 bases at J, leaving 5 bases unmatched. The germline CDR1 and CDR2 sequences are LGHDT and YNNKEL (reference sequence). The CDR3 spans 14 residues. CDR3 coding DNA: TGTGCCAGCAGCCACGGACAGGGAGAAACTGAAGCTTTCTTT. This sequence encodes CASSHGQGETEAFF.

The table lists this clone with a count of one. The chain joins TRBV6-6 to TRBJ1-2; 12 bases match TRBD1. V lost 8 bases to trimming and J lost 7 bases; unmatched junction nucleotides: 11. The CDR3 totals 15 residues. Germline assignment: CDR1 MNHNY and CDR2 SVGAGI (reference sequence). CDR3 amino acids: CASSRDRGLSGGYTF. CDR3 bases: TGTGCCAGCTCACGGGACAGGGGGCTTTCGGGTGGCTACACCTTC.

The chain carries TRBV7-2 and TRBJ1-1; 8 positions agree with TRBD1. CDR3 length equals 14 residues. Germline CDR1 reads SGHTA; CDR2 reads FQGNSA. Trimming removed 7 bases from V and 0 bases from J; junction bases left unmatched: 4. CDR3 loop: CASTLTGVNTEAFF. DNA for the CDR3: TGTGCCAGCACCCTGACAGGGGTGAACACTGAAGCTTTCTTT.

The chain is built from TRBV12-3 or TRBV12-4 and TRBJ2-3; D ambiguous. The CDR3 length is 11 residues. V dropped 3 bases and J dropped 6 bases, with 4 bases sitting between them. CDR3 sequence reads: CASSFSDTQYF. The CDR3 DNA sequence: TGTGCCAGCAGTTTTTCTGATACGCAGTATTTT.

As for this clone: This sample also contains other DNA sequences that code for the same CDR3. V and J are TRBV15 and TRBJ2-5; a possible D gene is TRBD2 (6 bases). Germline values: CDR1 LNHNV, CDR2 YYDKDF (reference sequence). V lost 2 bases to trimming and J lost 1 base, with 11 bases between them. The CDR3 runs 15 residues. CDR3 in DNA: TGTGCCACCAGCAGACCCGGACTACTCCAAGAGACCCAGTACTTC. It is translated as CATSRPGLLQETQYF.

This chain uses TRBV5-4 with TRBJ2-2; TRBD2 might be the D (7 bases). V dropped 7 bases and J dropped 5 bases, with 18 bases sitting between them. The germline V gene encodes CDR1 SGHNT and CDR2 YYREEE (reference sequence). The CDR3 runs 15 residues. The CDR3 nucleotides read TGTGCCAGCTCTAGGAAGGGGGGGCGGACCGGGGAGCTGTTTTTT. As protein: CASSRKGGRTGELFF.

V gene TRBV6-5 combines with J gene TRBJ2-7; possibly TRBD1 for D (6 bases). V was shortened by 7 bases and J by 2 bases, with 15 bases between the two germline ends. Germline CDR1 and CDR2: MNHEY and SVGAGI. The CDR3 sequence is 14 residues long. CDR3 residues: CASIPTRTAYEQYF. The CDR3 nucleotides read TGTGCCAGCATCCCCACCCGGACAGCCTACGAGCAGTACTTC.

This rearrangement joins TRBV2 to TRBJ2-1, with TRBD2 as a possible D gene (5 bases). V dropped 1 base and J dropped 0 bases, with 13 bases sitting between them. Per the germline V gene, CDR1 is SNHLY and CDR2 is FYNNEI. The CDR3 spans 17 residues. The CDR3, as DNA: TGTGCCAGCAGTGAAGGGGGAGCGGCGAGCTCCTACAATGAGCAGTTCTTC. Encoded protein: CASSEGGAASSYNEQFF.

A few counts support this clone. The chain couples TRBV5-1 to TRBJ2-5, with 8 bases that match TRBD1. Germline loops: CDR1 SGHRS, CDR2 YFSETQ. The CDR3 contains 14 residues. V lost 4 bases, J lost 5 bases, and 7 bases stayed unmatched. CDR3 region: CASSQGRGHETQYF. The CDR3 DNA follows: TGCGCCAGCAGCCAAGGCAGGGGGCATGAGACCCAGTACTTC.

Only a few counts were recorded for this clone. The chain uses TRBV5-6 and TRBJ1-5, with 12 bases matching TRBD1. The CDR3 is 16 residues long. After removal of 4 bases from V and 6 bases from J, the junction contained 8 bases not matched to a gene. The germline gives CDR1 SGHDT, CDR2 YYEEEE. The CDR3 reads CASSRDRGRDGQPQHF. The CDR3 DNA reads as TGTGCCAGCAGCAGGGACAGGGGGCGAGACGGTCAGCCCCAGCATTTT.

The chain employs TRBV7-6 and TRBJ2-6; D perhaps matches TRBD1 (6 bases). This CDR3 spans 16 amino acids. Trimming took off 4 bases at V and 0 bases at J, with 10 bases between the two ends. Germline CDR1 SGHVS, CDR2 FNYEAQ. The CDR3, as DNA: TGTGCCAGCAGCTCGGGACATTTCTCTGGGGCCAACGTCCTGACTTTC. Protein product: CASSSGHFSGANVLTF.

The gene calls are TRBV6-2 or TRBV6-3 and TRBJ2-6; D gene unclear. Trimming shortened V by 4 bases and J by 0 bases, and 7 bases separated the two germline ends. Looked up from germline, CDR1 is MNHEY and CDR2 is SVGEGT. The CDR3 covers 15 residues. CDR3 bases: TGTGCCAGCAGTTCCGGTAGCTCTGGGGCCAACGTCCTGACTTTC. The encoded protein is CASSSGSSGANVLTF.

This chain connects TRBV4-3 to TRBJ2-7; 8 positions agree with TRBD1. J was trimmed by 3 bases and V by 1 base; bases with no gene match: 17. From germline, CDR1 is LGHNA and CDR2 YSLEER. The length of the CDR3 is 19 residues. This CDR3 is CASSQAHSVGAGGFYEQYF. In DNA form, the CDR3 reads TGCGCCAGCAGCCAAGCCCACTCGGTCGGGGCAGGGGGCTTCTACGAGCAGTACTTC.

This sequence joins TRBV6-2 or TRBV6-3 and TRBJ1-3, with D tentatively TRBD1 (6 bases). Trimming pared 0 bases from V and 5 bases from J, leaving 20 bases between. This CDR3 has 18 residues. Germline loops: CDR1 MNHEY, CDR2 SVGEGT. CDR3 amino acids: CASSYSSGVISSRNTIYF. Here the CDR3 DNA reads TGTGCCAGCAGTTACTCGTCAGGGGTAATTTCTTCCCGAAACACCATATATTTT.

The chain is built from TRBV5-6 and TRBJ1-2; TRBD1 agrees at 9 bases. V dropped 5 bases and J dropped 4; count of bases not matched to a gene: 6. Germline V gene sequence: CDR1 SGHDT, CDR2 YYEEEE. This CDR3 is 14 amino acids long. In nucleotides, the CDR3 is TGTGCCAGCAGTACAGGGGGCGGGTTCTATGGCTACACCTTC. It specifies CASSTGGGFYGYTF.

The chain combines TRBV5-5 with TRBJ2-5; D unresolved. Germline CDR1 is SGHKS and CDR2 is YYEKEE (reference sequence). The V gene lost 0 bases and the J gene lost 2 bases, with 8 bases spanning the gap. The CDR3 consists of 14 residues. The CDR3 loop reads CASSLVGSQETQYF. The CDR3 coding sequence is TGTGCCAGCAGCTTGGTGGGCTCACAAGAGACCCAGTACTTC.

The chain carries TRBV5-6 and TRBJ1-2, with D uncertain. The CDR3 length is 13 residues. V was pared by 0 bases and J by 9 bases, with 12 bases between. CDR1 and CDR2 (germline): SGHDT, YYEEEE. The CDR3 region is CASSLVQSVSYTF. CDR3 DNA: TGTGCCAGCAGCTTGGTCCAGTCCGTAAGCTACACCTTC.

V and J are TRBV3-1 (or the pseudogene TRBV3-2) and TRBJ1-3; TRBD1 might be the D (5 bases). The CDR3 runs 16 residues. Germline-derived CDR1 and CDR2 are LGHDT and YNNKEL (reference sequence). Between the trimmed V and J ends, which lost 2 bases and 0 bases, there was a span of 11 bases. This CDR3 is CASSQLRVLSGNTIYF. The CDR3 DNA is TGTGCCAGCAGCCAACTCAGGGTCCTCTCTGGAAACACCATATATTTT.

This rearrangement joins TRBV7-9 to TRBJ1-4, with TRBD1 identical over 8 bases. Germline V gives CDR1 SEHNR, CDR2 FQNEAQ (reference sequence). V gave up 8 bases and J gave up 0 bases; unmatched junction bases: 5. The CDR3 runs to 15 residues. The CDR3 DNA reads TGTGCCAGCTCCACAGGGGGTCCAACTAATGAAAAACTGTTTTTT. The encoded protein is CASSTGGPTNEKLFF.